The clone carrying this TCR beta chain was seen only once. Antigen: not known. The data derive from a study of cytomegalovirus exposure and HLA in healthy donors. Across the study: From HLA-typed donors, an early data release held some 91 million unique TCRs. Study-level points and caveats: As a later analysis showed, several of the most significant clusters appeared to be linked to common viral pathogens.

PCR was performed using 60 Vbeta and 13 Jbeta primers. Libraries were prepared by immunoSEQ multiplex PCR; TCRdb keeps only in-frame clonotypes and omits some of them. The sample includes about 150,000 clones, under 80% of them seen just once. This receptor was taken from a man aged 30-40 years in good health and CMV-seronegative. Sequenced input: PBMCs.

CDR3 coding DNA: TGTGCTAGTGCCCCCACAGGGGGAGTCACTGAAGCTTTCTTT. It is translated as CASAPTGGVTEAFF. The chain has TRBV12-5 and TRBJ1-1; 8 nucleotides match TRBD1. Looked up from germline, CDR1 is LGHNT and CDR2 is FRNRAP. V lost 7 bases to trimming and J lost 4 bases; unmatched junction nucleotides: 8. The CDR3 loop spans 14 amino acids. Full variable domain (missing parts from reference TRBV12-5 and TRBJ1-1): DARVTQTPRHKVTEMGQEVTMRCQPILGHNTVFWYRQTMMQGLELLAYFRNRAPLDDSGMPKDRFSAEMPDATLATLKIQPSEPRDSAVYFCASAPTGGVTEAFFGQGTRLTVV.